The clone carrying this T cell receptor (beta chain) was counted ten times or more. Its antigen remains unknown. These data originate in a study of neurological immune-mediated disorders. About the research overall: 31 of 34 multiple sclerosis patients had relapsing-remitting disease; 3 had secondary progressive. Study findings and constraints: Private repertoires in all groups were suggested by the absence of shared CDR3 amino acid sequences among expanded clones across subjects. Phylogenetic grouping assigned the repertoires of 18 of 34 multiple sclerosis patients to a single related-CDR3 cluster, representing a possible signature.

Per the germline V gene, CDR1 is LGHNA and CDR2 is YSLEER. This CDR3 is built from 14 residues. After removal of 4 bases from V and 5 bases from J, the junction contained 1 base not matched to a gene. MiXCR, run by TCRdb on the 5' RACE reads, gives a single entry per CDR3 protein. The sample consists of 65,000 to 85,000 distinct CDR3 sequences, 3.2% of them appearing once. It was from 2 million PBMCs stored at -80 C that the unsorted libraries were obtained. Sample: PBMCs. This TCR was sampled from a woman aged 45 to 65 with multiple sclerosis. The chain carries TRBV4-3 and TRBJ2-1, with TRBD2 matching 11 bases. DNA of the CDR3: TGCGCCAGCAGCCTACTAGCGGGAGACAATGAGCAGTTCTTC. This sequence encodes CASSLLAGDNEQFF.